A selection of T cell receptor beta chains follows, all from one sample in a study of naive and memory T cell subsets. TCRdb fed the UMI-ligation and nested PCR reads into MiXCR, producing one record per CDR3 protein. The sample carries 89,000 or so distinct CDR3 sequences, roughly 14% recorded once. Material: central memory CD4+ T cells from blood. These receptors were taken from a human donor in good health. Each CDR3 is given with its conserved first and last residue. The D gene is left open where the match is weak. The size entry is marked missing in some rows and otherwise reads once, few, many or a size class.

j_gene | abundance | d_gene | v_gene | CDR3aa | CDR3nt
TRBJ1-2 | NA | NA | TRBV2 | CASSDYEGFRDYGYTF | TGTGCCAGCAGTGATTATGAGGGCTTTCGGGACTATGGCTACACCTTC
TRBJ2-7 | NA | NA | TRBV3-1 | CASSPEAGGYEQYF | TGTGCCAGCAGCCCCGAGGCCGGGGGCTACGAGCAGTACTTC
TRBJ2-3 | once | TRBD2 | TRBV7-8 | CASSPNYPGLAGVSTDAQYF | TGTGCCAGCAGTCCAAACTACCCGGGACTAGCGGGAGTTAGCACAGATGCGCAGTATTTT
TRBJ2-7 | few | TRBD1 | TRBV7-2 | CASSLQGDYYEQYF | TGTGCCAGCAGCCTACAGGGGGATTACTACGAGCAGTACTTC
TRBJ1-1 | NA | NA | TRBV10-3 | CAISESGQSRAFF | TGTGCCATCAGTGAGTCCGGACAGTCACGCGCTTTCTTT
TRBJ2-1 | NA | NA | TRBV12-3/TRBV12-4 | CASSPTGGLGEQFF | TGTGCCAGCAGTCCCACCGGGGGGCTGGGTGAGCAGTTCTTC
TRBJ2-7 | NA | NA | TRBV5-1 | CASSLVRAGIGGEQYF | TGCGCCAGCAGCTTGGTCAGGGCGGGGATCGGAGGCGAGCAGTACTTC
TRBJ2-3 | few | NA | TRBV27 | CASSRGRRTDTQYF | TGTGCCAGCAGCAGGGGACGGCGCACAGATACGCAGTATTTT
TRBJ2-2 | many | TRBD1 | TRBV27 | CASSSRGQGNTGELFF | TGTGCCAGCAGTTCCAGAGGACAGGGAAACACCGGGGAGCTGTTTTTT
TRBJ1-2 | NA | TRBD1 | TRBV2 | CASRMTGNYGYTF | TGTGCCAGCCGTATGACAGGGAACTATGGCTACACCTTC
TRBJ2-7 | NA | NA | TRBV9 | CASSVAGSHEQYF | TGTGCCAGCAGCGTAGCGGGCAGCCACGAGCAGTACTTC
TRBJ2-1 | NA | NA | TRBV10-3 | CAITGTLNEQFF | TGTGCCATCACCGGGACTTTGAATGAGCAGTTCTTC
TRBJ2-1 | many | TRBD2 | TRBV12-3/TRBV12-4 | CASSFSAGGENNEQFF | TGTGCCAGCAGTTTTTCAGCGGGAGGGGAAAACAATGAGCAGTTCTTC
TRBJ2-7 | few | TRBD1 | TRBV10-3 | CAISGTGGEQYF | TGTGCCATCAGCGGGACAGGGGGGGAGCAGTACTTC
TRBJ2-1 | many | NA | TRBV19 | CASTPTGAYNEQFF | TGTGCCAGTACCCCAACGGGAGCCTACAATGAGCAGTTCTTC
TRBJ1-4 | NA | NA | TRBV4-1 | CASSQAPRDQLFF | TGCGCCAGCAGCCAAGCCCCCAGGGACCAGCTGTTTTTT
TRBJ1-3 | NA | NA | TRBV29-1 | CSVAEQGGNTIYF | TGCAGCGTTGCTGAACAGGGAGGAAACACCATATATTTT
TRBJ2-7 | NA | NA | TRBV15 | CATSRIAGTRRYF | TGTGCCACCAGCAGAATAGCCGGGACCAGGCGGTACTTC
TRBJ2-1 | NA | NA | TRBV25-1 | CASSDTRRSSYNEQFF | TGTGCCAGCAGTGATACTAGGCGAAGCTCCTACAATGAGCAGTTCTTC
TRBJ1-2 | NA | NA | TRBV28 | CASSLRAVANYGYTF | TGTGCCAGCAGTTTACGCGCGGTAGCTAACTATGGCTACACCTTC
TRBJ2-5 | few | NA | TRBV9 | CASSANLETQYF | TGTGCCAGCAGCGCCAACCTAGAGACCCAGTACTTC
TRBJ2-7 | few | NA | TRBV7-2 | CASSLARTSSYEQYF | TGTGCCAGCAGCTTAGCTCGCACTAGCTCCTACGAGCAGTACTTC
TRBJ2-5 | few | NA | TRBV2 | CASRATQGGETQYF | TGTGCCAGCAGGGCGACTCAGGGGGGAGAGACCCAGTACTTC
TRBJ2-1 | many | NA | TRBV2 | CASTIEDSNNEQFF | TGTGCCAGCACGATCGAGGACAGCAACAATGAGCAGTTCTTC
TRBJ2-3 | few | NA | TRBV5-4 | CASSFIPRDTDTQYF | TGTGCCAGCAGCTTTATCCCGCGGGACACAGATACGCAGTATTTT
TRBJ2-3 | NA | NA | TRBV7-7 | CASSPGRADTQYF | TGTGCCAGCAGCCCGGGCCGCGCAGATACGCAGTATTTT
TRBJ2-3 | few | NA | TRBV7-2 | CASGRDADTQYF | TGTGCCAGCGGACGAGACGCAGATACGCAGTATTTT
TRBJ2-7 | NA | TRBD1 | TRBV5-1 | CASSPRDRESYEQYF | TGCGCCAGCAGCCCCCGGGACAGGGAATCCTACGAGCAGTACTTC
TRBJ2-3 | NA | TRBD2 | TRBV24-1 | CATSDSPGGRAGDTQYF | TGTGCCACCAGTGATTCACCCGGCGGGAGGGCCGGAGATACGCAGTATTTT
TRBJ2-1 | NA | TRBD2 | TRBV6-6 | CASSPNPGLAGGNEQFF | TGTGCCAGCAGTCCGAACCCGGGACTAGCGGGAGGCAATGAGCAGTTCTTC
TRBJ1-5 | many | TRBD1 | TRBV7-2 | CASSPRQGKSREAQHF | TGTGCCAGCAGCCCTAGACAGGGGAAGTCTCGGGAGGCCCAGCATTTT
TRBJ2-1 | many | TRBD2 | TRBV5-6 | CASSFQGTSSYNEQFF | TGTGCCAGCAGCTTTCAGGGGACTAGCTCCTACAATGAGCAGTTCTTC
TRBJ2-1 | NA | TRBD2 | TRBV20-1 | CSARTPGTSYWGYNEQFF | TGCAGTGCTAGAACCCCCGGGACTAGTTATTGGGGCTACAATGAGCAGTTCTTC
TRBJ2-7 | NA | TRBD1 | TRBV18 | CASSPNRDSPYEQYF | TGTGCCAGCTCACCGAACCGGGACAGTCCCTACGAGCAGTACTTC
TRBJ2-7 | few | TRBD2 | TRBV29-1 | CSVASHAGAYEQYF | TGCAGCGTTGCTTCCCATGCGGGGGCCTACGAGCAGTACTTC
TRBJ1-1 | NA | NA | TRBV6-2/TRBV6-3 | CASSSQGWNTEAFF | TGTGCCAGCAGTTCCCAGGGATGGAACACTGAAGCTTTCTTT
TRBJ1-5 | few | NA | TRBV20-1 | CSARRGTKRPPNQPQHF | TGCAGTGCACGGAGGGGGACTAAGCGACCCCCCAATCAGCCCCAGCATTTT
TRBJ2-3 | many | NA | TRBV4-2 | CASGSREITDTQYF | TGTGCCAGCGGAAGCAGGGAGATCACAGATACGCAGTATTTT
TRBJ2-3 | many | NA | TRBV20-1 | CSARDGVGTDTQYF | TGCAGTGCTAGAGACGGCGTTGGCACAGATACGCAGTATTTT
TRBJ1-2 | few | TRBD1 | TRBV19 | CASSIEETGPGGYTF | TGTGCCAGTAGTATCGAAGAGACAGGGCCAGGTGGCTACACCTTC
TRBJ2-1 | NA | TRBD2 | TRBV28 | CASSPSLAGGKQFF | TGTGCCAGCAGTCCATCACTAGCGGGAGGAAAGCAGTTCTTC
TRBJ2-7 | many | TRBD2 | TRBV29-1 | CSVERTSGRATYEQYF | TGCAGCGTTGAGCGGACTAGCGGGAGAGCTACCTACGAGCAGTACTTC
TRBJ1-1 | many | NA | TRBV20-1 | CSAKDLASRTEAFF | TGCAGTGCTAAGGACTTGGCCAGTAGGACTGAAGCTTTCTTT
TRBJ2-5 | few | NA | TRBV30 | CAWSVMRGKAETQYF | TGTGCCTGGAGTGTAATGAGAGGGAAAGCGGAGACCCAGTACTTC
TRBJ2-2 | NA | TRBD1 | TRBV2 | CASRTGVRVGELFF | TGTGCCAGCAGGACAGGGGTTCGAGTCGGGGAGCTGTTTTTT
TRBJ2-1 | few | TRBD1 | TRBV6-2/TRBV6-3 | CASRPGGSYNEQFF | TGTGCCAGCAGGCCAGGGGGTAGTTACAATGAGCAGTTCTTC
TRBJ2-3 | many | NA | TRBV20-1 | CSARDWRILVDTQYF | TGCAGTGCTAGAGATTGGCGCATCCTGGTTGATACGCAGTATTTT
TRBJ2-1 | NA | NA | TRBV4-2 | CASSGAGLRNEQFF | TGTGCCAGTTCGGGAGCGGGCCTTAGAAATGAGCAGTTCTTC
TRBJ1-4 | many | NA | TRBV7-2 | CASSLGRGGANEKLFF | TGTGCCAGCAGCTTAGGGCGGGGGGGAGCTAATGAAAAACTGTTTTTT
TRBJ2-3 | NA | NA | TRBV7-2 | CASRRAGGRVTDTQYF | TGTGCCAGCAGGAGGGCAGGAGGGAGAGTCACAGATACGCAGTATTTT
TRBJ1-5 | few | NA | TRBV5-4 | CASSFGPDYNQPQHF | TGTGCCAGCAGCTTCGGGCCAGATTACAATCAGCCCCAGCATTTT
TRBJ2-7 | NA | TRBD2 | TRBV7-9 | CASSLARAGASSYEQYF | TGTGCCAGCAGCTTAGCGAGGGCGGGAGCCAGCTCCTACGAGCAGTACTTC
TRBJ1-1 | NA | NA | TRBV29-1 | CSVGEGGSGTEAFF | TGCAGCGTTGGGGAGGGGGGGTCGGGCACTGAAGCTTTCTTT
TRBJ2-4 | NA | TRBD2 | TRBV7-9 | CASSSYSGSEGKNIQYF | TGTGCCAGCAGCTCCTATAGCGGGAGTGAGGGCAAAAACATTCAGTACTTC
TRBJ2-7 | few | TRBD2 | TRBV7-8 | CASSLFGAGGSPAYEQYF | TGTGCCAGCAGCTTGTTCGGAGCGGGAGGAAGCCCGGCGTACGAGCAGTACTTC
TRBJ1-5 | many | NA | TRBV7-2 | CASSRGLLDQPQHF | TGTGCCAGCAGCCGGGGACTTCTAGATCAGCCCCAGCATTTT
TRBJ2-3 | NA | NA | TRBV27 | CASSQGGSVGDTQYF | TGTGCCAGCAGTCAAGGTGGCTCCGTCGGAGATACGCAGTATTTT
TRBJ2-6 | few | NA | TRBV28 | CASRGFGANVLTF | TGTGCCAGCAGGGGGTTTGGGGCCAACGTCCTGACTTTC
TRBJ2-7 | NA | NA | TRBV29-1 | CSVGKREVYEQYF | TGCAGCGTTGGTAAGAGGGAGGTTTACGAGCAGTACTTC
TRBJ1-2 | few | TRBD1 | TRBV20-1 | CSASPGQVQVKDGYTF | TGCAGTGCTAGCCCGGGACAGGTTCAAGTCAAGGATGGCTACACCTTC